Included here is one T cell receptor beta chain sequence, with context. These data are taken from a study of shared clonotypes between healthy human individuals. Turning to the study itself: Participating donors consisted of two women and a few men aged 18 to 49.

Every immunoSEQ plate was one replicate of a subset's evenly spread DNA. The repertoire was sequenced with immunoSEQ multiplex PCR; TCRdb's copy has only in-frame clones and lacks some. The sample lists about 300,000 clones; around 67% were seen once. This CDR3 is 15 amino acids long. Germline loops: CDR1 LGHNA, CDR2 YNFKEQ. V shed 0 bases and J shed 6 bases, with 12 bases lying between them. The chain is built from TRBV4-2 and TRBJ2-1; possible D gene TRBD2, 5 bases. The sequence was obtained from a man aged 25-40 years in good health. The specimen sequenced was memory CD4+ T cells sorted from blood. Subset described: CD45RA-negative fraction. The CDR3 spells CASSQDLASRNEQFF. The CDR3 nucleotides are TGTGCCAGCAGCCAAGATCTCGCTAGCCGCAATGAGCAGTTCTTC.